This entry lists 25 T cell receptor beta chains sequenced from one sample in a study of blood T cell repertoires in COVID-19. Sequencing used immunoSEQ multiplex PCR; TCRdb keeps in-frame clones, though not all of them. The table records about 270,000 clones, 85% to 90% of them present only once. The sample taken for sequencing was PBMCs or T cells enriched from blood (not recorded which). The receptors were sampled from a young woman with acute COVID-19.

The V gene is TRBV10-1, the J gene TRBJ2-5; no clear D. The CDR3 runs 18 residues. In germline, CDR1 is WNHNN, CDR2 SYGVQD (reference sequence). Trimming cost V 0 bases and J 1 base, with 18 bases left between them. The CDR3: CASSESPGRQLVQETQYF. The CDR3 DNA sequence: TGCGCCAGCAGTGAGTCGCCGGGTAGGCAGCTAGTCCAAGAGACCCAGTACTTC.

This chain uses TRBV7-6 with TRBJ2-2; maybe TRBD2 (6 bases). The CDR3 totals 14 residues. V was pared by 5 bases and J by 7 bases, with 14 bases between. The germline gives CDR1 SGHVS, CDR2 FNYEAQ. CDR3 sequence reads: CASSPRLDGGELFF. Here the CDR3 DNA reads TGTGCCAGCAGCCCCCGACTAGATGGCGGGGAGCTGTTTTTT.

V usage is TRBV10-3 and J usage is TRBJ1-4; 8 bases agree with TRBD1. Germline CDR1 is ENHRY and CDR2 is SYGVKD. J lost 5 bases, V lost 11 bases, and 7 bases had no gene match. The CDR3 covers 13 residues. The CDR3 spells CASQDRENEKLFF. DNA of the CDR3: TGTGCCTCACAGGACAGGGAGAATGAAAAACTGTTTTTT.

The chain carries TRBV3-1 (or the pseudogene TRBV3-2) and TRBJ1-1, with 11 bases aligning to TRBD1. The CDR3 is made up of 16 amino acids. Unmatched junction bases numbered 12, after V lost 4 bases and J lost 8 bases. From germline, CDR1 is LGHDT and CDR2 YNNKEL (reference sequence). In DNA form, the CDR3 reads TGTGCCAGCAGCCCCCCGGTAGGACAGGGGGCGTTAGAAGCTTTCTTT. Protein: CASSPPVGQGALEAFF.

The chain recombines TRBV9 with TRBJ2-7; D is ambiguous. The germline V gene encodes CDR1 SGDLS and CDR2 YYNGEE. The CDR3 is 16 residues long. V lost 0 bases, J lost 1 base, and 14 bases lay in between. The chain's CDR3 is CASSVVCRRISYEQYF. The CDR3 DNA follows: TGTGCCAGCAGCGTAGTGTGCAGGCGAATTTCCTACGAGCAGTACTTC.

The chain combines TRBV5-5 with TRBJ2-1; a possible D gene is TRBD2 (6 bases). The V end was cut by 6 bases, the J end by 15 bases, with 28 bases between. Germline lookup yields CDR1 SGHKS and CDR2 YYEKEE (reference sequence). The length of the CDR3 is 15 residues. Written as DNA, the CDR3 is TGTGCCAGCACCGAAACCCCCCTCCTCGGGGGAGGCCCGTTCTTC. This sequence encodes CASTETPLLGGGPFF.

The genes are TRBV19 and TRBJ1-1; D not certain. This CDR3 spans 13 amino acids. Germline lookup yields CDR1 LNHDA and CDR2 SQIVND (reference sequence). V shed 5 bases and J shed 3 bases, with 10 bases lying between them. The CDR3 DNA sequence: TGTGCCAGTAGTCGGGGTTGGGACACTGAAGCTTTCTTT. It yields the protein CASSRGWDTEAFF.

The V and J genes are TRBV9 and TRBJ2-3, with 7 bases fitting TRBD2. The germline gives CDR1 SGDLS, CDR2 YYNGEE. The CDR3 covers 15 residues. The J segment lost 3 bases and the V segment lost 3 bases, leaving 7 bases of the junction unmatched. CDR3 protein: CASSDYLGGTDTQYF. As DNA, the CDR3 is TGTGCCAGCAGCGATTACTTGGGGGGGACAGATACGCAGTATTTT.

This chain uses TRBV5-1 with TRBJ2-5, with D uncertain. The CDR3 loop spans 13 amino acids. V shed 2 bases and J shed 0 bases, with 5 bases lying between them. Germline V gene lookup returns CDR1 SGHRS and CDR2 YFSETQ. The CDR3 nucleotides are TGCGCCAGCAGCTTCCGGGACCAAGAGACCCAGTACTTC. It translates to CASSFRDQETQYF.

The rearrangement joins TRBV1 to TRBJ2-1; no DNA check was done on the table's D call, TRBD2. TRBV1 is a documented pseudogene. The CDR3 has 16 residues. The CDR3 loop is CTSSQAGTSEGNEQFF. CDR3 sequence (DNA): TGCACCAGCAGCCAAGCCGGGACTAGCGAGGGCAATGAGCAGTTCTTC.

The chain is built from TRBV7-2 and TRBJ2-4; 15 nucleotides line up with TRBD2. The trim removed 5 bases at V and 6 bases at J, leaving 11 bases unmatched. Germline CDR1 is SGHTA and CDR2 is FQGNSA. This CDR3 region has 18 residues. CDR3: CASSQPGLAGGPRNIQYF. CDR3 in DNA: TGTGCCAGCAGCCAACCAGGACTAGCGGGAGGGCCGAGAAACATTCAGTACTTC.

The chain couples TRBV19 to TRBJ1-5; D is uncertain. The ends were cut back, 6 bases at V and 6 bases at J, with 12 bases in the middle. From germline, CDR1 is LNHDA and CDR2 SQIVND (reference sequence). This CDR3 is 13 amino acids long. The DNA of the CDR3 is TGTGCCAGTAGCGTCGGGTCCCTTCAGCCCCAGCATTTT. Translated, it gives CASSVGSLQPQHF. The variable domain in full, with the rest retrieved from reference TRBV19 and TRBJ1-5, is DGGITQSPKYLFRKEGQNVTLSCEQNLNHDAMYWYRQDPGQGLRLIYYSQIVNDFQKGDIAEGYSVSREKKESFPLTVTSAQKNPTAFYLCASSVGSLQPQHFGDGTRLSIL.

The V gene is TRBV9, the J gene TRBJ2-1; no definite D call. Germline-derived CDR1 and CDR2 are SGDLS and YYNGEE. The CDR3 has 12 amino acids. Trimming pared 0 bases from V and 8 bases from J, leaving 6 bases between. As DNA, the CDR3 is TGTGCCAGCAGCGTAGCAGACTATGAGCAGTTCTTC. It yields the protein CASSVADYEQFF.

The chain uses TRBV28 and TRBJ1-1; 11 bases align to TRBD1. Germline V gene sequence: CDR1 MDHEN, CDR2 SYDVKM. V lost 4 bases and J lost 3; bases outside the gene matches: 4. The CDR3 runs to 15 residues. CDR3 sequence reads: CASSWTGGKDTEAFF. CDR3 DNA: TGTGCCAGCAGTTGGACAGGGGGCAAGGACACTGAAGCTTTCTTT.

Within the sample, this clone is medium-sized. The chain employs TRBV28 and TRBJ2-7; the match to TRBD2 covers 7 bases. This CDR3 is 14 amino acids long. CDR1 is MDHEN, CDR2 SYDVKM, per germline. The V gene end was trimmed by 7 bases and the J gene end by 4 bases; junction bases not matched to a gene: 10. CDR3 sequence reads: CASKVTSGKYEQYF. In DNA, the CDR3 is TGTGCCAGCAAGGTTACCAGCGGGAAATACGAGCAGTACTTC.

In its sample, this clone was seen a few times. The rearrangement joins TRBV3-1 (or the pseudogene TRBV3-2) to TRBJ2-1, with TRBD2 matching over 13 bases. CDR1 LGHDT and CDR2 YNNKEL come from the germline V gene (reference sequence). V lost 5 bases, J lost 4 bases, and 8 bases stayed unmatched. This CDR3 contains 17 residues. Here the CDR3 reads CASSLGLAGEGYNEQFF. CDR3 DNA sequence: TGTGCCAGCAGCTTAGGACTAGCGGGAGAGGGTTACAATGAGCAGTTCTTC.

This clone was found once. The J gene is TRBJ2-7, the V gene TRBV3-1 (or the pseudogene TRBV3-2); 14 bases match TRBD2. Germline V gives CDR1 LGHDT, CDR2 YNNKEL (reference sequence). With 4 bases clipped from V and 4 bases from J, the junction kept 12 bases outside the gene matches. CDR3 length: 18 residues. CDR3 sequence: CASSRTTSGRAIPYEQYF. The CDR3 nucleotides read TGTGCCAGCAGCCGGACGACTAGCGGGAGGGCCATTCCTTACGAGCAGTACTTC.

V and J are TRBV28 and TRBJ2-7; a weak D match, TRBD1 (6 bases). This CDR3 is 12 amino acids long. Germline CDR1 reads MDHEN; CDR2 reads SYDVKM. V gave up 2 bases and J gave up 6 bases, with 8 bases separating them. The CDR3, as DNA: TGTGCCAGCAGTTTAACAGGGCGCGAGCAGTACTTC. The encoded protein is CASSLTGREQYF.

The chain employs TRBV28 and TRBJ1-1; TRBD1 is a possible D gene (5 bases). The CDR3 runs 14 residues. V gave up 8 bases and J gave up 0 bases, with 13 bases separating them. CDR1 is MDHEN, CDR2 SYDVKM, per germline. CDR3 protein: CASFNSRVNTEAFF. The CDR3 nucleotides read TGTGCCAGCTTCAATTCCAGGGTGAACACTGAAGCTTTCTTT.

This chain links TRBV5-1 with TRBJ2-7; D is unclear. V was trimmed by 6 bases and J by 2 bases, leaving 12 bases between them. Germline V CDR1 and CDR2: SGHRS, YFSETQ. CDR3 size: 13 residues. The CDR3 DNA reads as TGCGCCAGCACGACGGAGAATACCTACGAGCAGTACTTC. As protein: CASTTENTYEQYF.

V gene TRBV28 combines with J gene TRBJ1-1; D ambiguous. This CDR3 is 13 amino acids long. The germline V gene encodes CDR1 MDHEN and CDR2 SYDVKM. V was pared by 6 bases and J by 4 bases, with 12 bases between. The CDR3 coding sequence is TGTGCCAGCAGAAAACGAGTTAGCACTGAAGCTTTCTTT. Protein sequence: CASRKRVSTEAFF.

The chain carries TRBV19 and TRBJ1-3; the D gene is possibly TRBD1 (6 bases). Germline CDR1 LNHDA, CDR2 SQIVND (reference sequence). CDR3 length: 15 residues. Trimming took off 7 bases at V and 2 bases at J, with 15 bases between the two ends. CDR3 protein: CASKGGTAPGNTIYF. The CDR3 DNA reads TGTGCCAGTAAAGGGGGAACGGCCCCTGGAAACACCATATATTTT.

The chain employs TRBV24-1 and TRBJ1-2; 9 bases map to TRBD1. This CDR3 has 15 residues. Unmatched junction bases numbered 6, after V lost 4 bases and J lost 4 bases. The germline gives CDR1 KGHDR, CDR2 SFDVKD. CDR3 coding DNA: TGTGCCACCAGTGACCGGACAGGGGTAGGCTATGGCTACACCTTC. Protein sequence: CATSDRTGVGYGYTF.

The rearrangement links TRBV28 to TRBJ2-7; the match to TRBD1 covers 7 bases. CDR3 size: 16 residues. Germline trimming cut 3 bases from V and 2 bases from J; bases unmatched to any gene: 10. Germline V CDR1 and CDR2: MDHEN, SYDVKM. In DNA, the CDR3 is TGTGCCAGCAGTTTCCCCCCTCAGGGGGACCCCTACGAGCAGTACTTC. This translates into CASSFPPQGDPYEQYF.

The CDR3 here is CASSRDRSDTIYF. CDR3 in DNA: TGTGCCAGCAGCAGGGACAGGAGCGACACCATATATTTT. The V call is TRBV11-2, the J call TRBJ1-3, with 8 bases identical to TRBD1. From germline, CDR1 is SGHAT and CDR2 FQNNGV. Unmatched junction bases numbered 5, after V lost 5 bases and J lost 8 bases. The CDR3 extends over 13 amino acids.